This is a list of T cell receptor beta chains from one sample in a study of naive and memory T cell subsets. TCRdb itself ran the 5' RACE reads through MiXCR, one entry per CDR3 protein. The data contain more than 20,000 distinct CDR3 sequences, around 4% of them singletons. The receptors were sampled from a male donor in good health. Each CDR3 is given with its conserved first and last residue. Each record gives: J gene, V gene, CDR3 protein.

TRBJ2-5 TRBV28 CASSSGQPWTQYF
TRBJ2-5 TRBV29-1 CSVEGLQETQYF
TRBJ2-1 TRBV14 CASSPGTVGFGEQFF
TRBJ2-7 TRBV29-1 CSVDFRSEQYF
TRBJ2-5 TRBV5-5 CASSTVGTGALTQYF
TRBJ2-7 TRBV30 CAWSVLGGPPYEQYF
TRBJ1-3 TRBV5-6 CASGIRGKSGNTIYF
TRBJ2-1 TRBV20-1 CSVRGLADYNEQFF
TRBJ2-3 TRBV10-1 CASSELGGTGTQYF
TRBJ2-1 TRBV15 CATSTSGYNEQFF
TRBJ1-1 TRBV6-6 CASSVSSGRLNTEAFF
TRBJ1-2 TRBV4-3 CASSQDWDRVGGYTF
TRBJ2-7 TRBV12-3/TRBV12-4 CASSFGGRASGYEQYF
TRBJ1-5 TRBV7-8 CASSQTQVLGRSNQPQHF
TRBJ1-2 TRBV29-1 CSVEDPVREGYTF
TRBJ2-5 TRBV13 CASGQQGEETQYF
TRBJ1-2 TRBV4-3 CASSQSTGGDPYGYTF
TRBJ2-4 TRBV29-1 CSCRGQENIQYF
TRBJ2-4 TRBV6-1 CASIPVWGAKSLAKNIQYF
TRBJ1-6 TRBV20-1 CSASWLGGLTNSPLHF
TRBJ1-1 TRBV6-2/TRBV6-3 CASSFRRAGRKDTEAFF
TRBJ2-7 TRBV18 CASSGRSPSDEQYF
TRBJ2-1 TRBV5-1 CASSTTGGSYNEQFF
TRBJ2-7 TRBV5-6 CASSLGRTGILDEQYF
TRBJ1-1 TRBV15 CATNVGRNTEAFF
TRBJ2-7 TRBV13 CASLTSGKSYEQYF
TRBJ2-4 TRBV11-2 CASSLHMAKNIQYF
TRBJ1-2 TRBV29-1 CSVAGQGDVGYTF
TRBJ1-1 TRBV7-2 CASSFTRDRGEAFF
TRBJ2-7 TRBV4-2 CASSQGSAYEQYF
TRBJ2-2 TRBV10-1 CASSEAGAFNTGELFF
TRBJ2-1 TRBV29-1 CSTRWGNSYNEQFF
TRBJ1-3 TRBV29-1 CSVVWGNTIYF
TRBJ2-7 TRBV6-2/TRBV6-3 CASRQAPEFSKQYF
TRBJ2-4 TRBV29-1 CSVGLAQNIQYF
TRBJ2-5 TRBV20-1 CSAPPTGGTVETQYF
TRBJ2-7 TRBV19 CASSIDSVTYEQYF
TRBJ2-4 TRBV5-1 CASSLVVTGMYGNIQYF
TRBJ1-5 TRBV5-1 CASSPSGGNQPQHF
TRBJ2-1 TRBV5-6 CASSNLGRLQLGYNEQFF
TRBJ2-1 TRBV18 CASSSGAGRSSYNEQFF
TRBJ1-1 TRBV19 CASSIEGREAFF
TRBJ1-1 TRBV20-1 CIKGTPTEAEAFF
TRBJ2-5 TRBV29-1 CSVDPPPGMQETQYF
TRBJ2-5 TRBV28 CASSLAGGQQETQYF
TRBJ1-6 TRBV5-1 CASSLTEDSPLHF
TRBJ2-2 TRBV12-3/TRBV12-4 CASSDRSGELFF
TRBJ2-5 TRBV6-2/TRBV6-3 CASSPTGRGETQYF
TRBJ2-5 TRBV6-1 CASSEYRLKETQYF
TRBJ2-7 TRBV20-1 CSAPGTGKGNEQYF
TRBJ1-4 TRBV6-6 CASTTAQGAELFF